This T cell receptor beta chain was captured by sequencing in a study of T cell responses to AZD1222 COVID-19 vaccine. Study outcomes and limitations: Vaccine-associated CD4 TCRs ranged over spike, dominating at 160-218 and 743-854.

Sequencing was performed with immunoSEQ multiplex PCR; in TCRdb, only in-frame clones are kept and a portion is missing. The data show 95,000 to 110,000 clones, about 85% seen once. Second doses were pooled across both intervals (about 4 or about 12 weeks). Between the trimmed V and J ends, which lost 0 bases and 5 bases, there was a span of 13 bases. This CDR3 has 15 amino acids. CDR1 is PRHDT and CDR2 is FYEKMQ in the germline V gene (reference sequence). This clone was counted only a few times. The antigen remains unidentified. The clonotype was recovered from an adult who received the AZD1222 COVID-19 vaccine. V is TRBV13 and J is TRBJ1-1, with a possible D match to TRBD1 (6 bases). The sample here was peripheral blood, taken 28 days after the second AZD1222 dose. This CDR3 reads CASSLGRGGKTEAFF. CDR3 sequence (DNA): TGTGCCAGCAGCTTAGGCCGAGGGGGTAAAACTGAAGCTTTCTTT. Full variable domain (rest looked up from reference TRBV13 and TRBJ1-1): AAGVIQSPRHLIKEKRETATLKCYPIPRHDTVYWYQQGPGQDPQFLISFYEKMQSDKGSIPDRFSAQQFSDYHSELNMSSLELGDSALYFCASSLGRGGKTEAFFGQGTRLTVV.